The T cell receptor beta chain described here comes from a study of cytomegalovirus exposure and HLA in healthy donors. The primer mix had 60 Vbeta and 13 Jbeta primers. TCRdb keeps only in-frame clones here, not all; method: immunoSEQ multiplex PCR. Among 120,000 to 150,000 clones listed, around 73% were seen once. Study-level findings and limits: Most of the CMV-associated TCR beta chains (in a later analysis) appeared to be HLA-restricted. A later analysis reportedly found fewer N-insertions in an Asian-associated ancestry cluster than the approximately 700-donor mean. Certain sequence variants were highly shared and formed a cluster, and this cluster was likely a sequencing artifact. Cytomegalovirus status, reportedly, was diagnosed with high specificity and sensitivity by the classifier.

A remark on this clone: The antigen is undetermined.

Sequencing input: PBMCs. The TCR was taken from a woman aged 18-29 years in good health and CMV-seronegative.

The CDR3 loop is CASSQDQRRGGGYGYTF. The CDR3 coding sequence is TGTGCCAGCAGCCAAGATCAGAGGAGGGGCGGTGGCTATGGCTACACCTTC. The V and J genes are TRBV4-2 and TRBJ1-2; D might be TRBD1 (5 bases). Trimming took off 0 bases at V and 4 bases at J, with 18 bases between the two ends. Germline CDR1 LGHNA, CDR2 YNFKEQ. The CDR3 loop spans 17 amino acids.